What follows are 4 T cell receptor beta chains derived from one specimen sequenced in a study of T cell responses to AZD1222 COVID-19 vaccine. Clones were sequenced by immunoSEQ multiplex PCR, and TCRdb holds only the in-frame ones, with some missing. The profile shows tens of thousands of clones, about four fifths of them singletons. This material consisted of peripheral blood, taken on day 0 of AZD1222 vaccination. These receptors came from an adult in good health.

V gene TRBV11-3 combines with J gene TRBJ1-1; D remains unclear. V was trimmed by 1 base and J by 6 bases, leaving 9 bases between them. Germline assignment: CDR1 SGHNT and CDR2 YENEEA. The CDR3 consists of 13 residues. The CDR3 reads CASSLGAAAEAFF. The DNA of the CDR3 is TGTGCCAGCAGCTTAGGGGCGGCGGCTGAAGCTTTCTTT.

This clone was seen just once. This chain connects TRBV2 to TRBJ2-3; tentative D call: TRBD2 (5 bases). Germline V gene data show CDR1 as SNHLY and CDR2 as FYNNEI. The CDR3 spans 14 residues. V lost 4 bases to trimming and J lost 4 bases, with 12 bases between them. CDR3 nucleotide sequence: TGTGCCAGCAGTGCGGCGGGTTATCCAGATACGCAGTATTTT. Translating gives CASSAAGYPDTQYF.

The rearrangement uses TRBV12-3 or TRBV12-4 and TRBJ1-2; D uncertain. V was clipped by 1 base and J by 5 bases, with 8 bases between them. The CDR3 sequence is 13 residues long. The CDR3 loop reads CASSLVAQYGYTF. The CDR3 DNA follows: TGTGCCAGCAGTTTAGTGGCACAGTATGGCTACACCTTC.

By frequency in the sample, this clone is medium-sized (0.01 to 0.1%). The V and J genes are TRBV5-1 and TRBJ2-2; 8 bases are a match to TRBD2. Trimming removed 4 bases from V and 3 bases from J; junction bases left unmatched: 8. The CDR3 has 16 residues. CDR1 SGHRS and CDR2 YFSETQ come from the germline V gene. The CDR3 sequence: CASSSSGALDTGELFF. CDR3 DNA: TGCGCCAGCAGCAGTAGCGGGGCTCTGGACACCGGGGAGCTGTTTTTT. Complete variable domain (other parts from reference TRBV5-1 and TRBJ2-2): KAGVTQTPRYLIKTRGQQVTLSCSPISGHRSVSWYQQTPGQGLQFLFEYFSETQRNKGNFPGRFSGRQFSNSRSEMNVSTLELGDSALYLCASSSSGALDTGELFFGEGSRLTVL.